Listed below are T cell receptor beta chains from one sample, sequenced in a study of tumor-infiltrating lymphocytes in primary liver carcinoma. In TCRdb, the multiplex PCR reads were re-called with MiXCR into one record per CDR3 protein. This table has approximately 30,000 distinct CDR3 sequences, 76% appearing once. The sample was liver tumor tissue from sampling region 5. All receptors come from a man in his forties or fifties with primary liver carcinoma and hepatitis B virus infection. CDR3s include the opening cysteine and the closing phenylalanine or tryptophan. A D gene is named only where the DNA matches it firmly. Size is stated for part of the rows, as once, few or many counts, or as a class when the clone is expanded.

J gene: TRBJ2-4
D gene: .
V gene: TRBV4-1
clone size: .
CDR3 DNA: TGCGCCAGCAGCCCAAGTGTTGATAGGGCCAAAAACATTCAGTACTTC
CDR3 protein: CASSPSVDRAKNIQYF

J gene: TRBJ2-3
D gene: TRBD2
V gene: TRBV4-2
clone size: .
CDR3 DNA: TGTGTCAGCAGCCAAGAGACTAGCAGAGATACGCAGTATTTT
CDR3 protein: CVSSQETSRDTQYF

J gene: TRBJ2-2
D gene: TRBD2
V gene: TRBV5-5
clone size: once
CDR3 DNA: TGTGTCAGCAACTTGGCTTCTCCCTGTAGCGGGAGTTGGACCGGGGAGCTGTTTTTT
CDR3 protein: CVSNLASPCSGSWTGELFF

J gene: TRBJ2-7
D gene: TRBD1
V gene: TRBV12-3/TRBV12-4
clone size: .
CDR3 DNA: TGCGCCAGCAGTATGGGGACAGGGGGGTCCTACAAGCAATACTTC
CDR3 protein: CASSMGTGGSYKQYF

J gene: TRBJ2-1
D gene: .
V gene: TRBV5-5
clone size: .
CDR3 DNA: TGTGCCAGCAGTCTTGACTTTCCCTCGTACAATGAGCAGATCTTC
CDR3 protein: CASSLDFPSYNEQIF

J gene: TRBJ2-7
D gene: .
V gene: TRBV12-3/TRBV12-4
clone size: .
CDR3 DNA: TGTGCCAGCATTTCTATCGTAGACTCCTACGAGCAGTACTTC
CDR3 protein: CASISIVDSYEQYF

J gene: TRBJ2-7
D gene: .
V gene: TRBV18
clone size: few
CDR3 DNA: TGTGCCAGCTCACTACTGGGACTGGCCGAGCAGTACTTC
CDR3 protein: CASSLLGLAEQYF

J gene: TRBJ2-5
D gene: TRBD2
V gene: TRBV28
clone size: many
CDR3 DNA: TGTGCCAGCAGTCTAGTCCCTAGCGGAAACCAAGAGACCCAGTACTTC
CDR3 protein: CASSLVPSGNQETQYF

J gene: TRBJ1-5
D gene: .
V gene: TRBV4-1
clone size: .
CDR3 DNA: TGCGCCAGCAGCCAAGATCCGAACCCTTATAGCAATCAGTCCCAACATTTT
CDR3 protein: CASSQDPNPYSNQSQHF

J gene: TRBJ2-7
D gene: TRBD1
V gene: TRBV11-2
clone size: .
CDR3 DNA: TGTGCCGGCAGCTCTCGGACAGGGGGCTATGATCAGTACTTC
CDR3 protein: CAGSSRTGGYDQYF

J gene: TRBJ1-2
D gene: .
V gene: TRBV12-3/TRBV12-4
clone size: .
CDR3 DNA: TGTGCCAGCAGTTATCTCAGGGAGCGTGACAACCTATGCTATGGCTACACCTTC
CDR3 protein: CASSYLRERDNLCYGYTF

J gene: TRBJ2-3
D gene: .
V gene: TRBV10-3
clone size: .
CDR3 DNA: TGTGCCATCAACGAGCAGGAGGGAAATGCGGATGCGCAGTATTTT
CDR3 protein: CAINEQEGNADAQYF

J gene: TRBJ2-1
D gene: TRBD1
V gene: TRBV4-1
clone size: .
CDR3 DNA: TGCGCCAGCAACCAGGGGACAGGGAGGGGCTTCTACAATGAGCAGTTCTTC
CDR3 protein: CASNQGTGRGFYNEQFF

J gene: TRBJ2-7
D gene: TRBD2
V gene: TRBV29-1
clone size: .
CDR3 DNA: TGCAGCGTCGCTTTAGCGGGAGCATTCTACGAGCGGTACTTC
CDR3 protein: CSVALAGAFYERYF

J gene: TRBJ2-3
D gene: .
V gene: TRBV5-1
clone size: .
CDR3 DNA: TGCACCAGCAGCTTGGGAGAGGGGGATTGGGGAGATACGCAGTATTTC
CDR3 protein: CTSSLGEGDWGDTQYF

J gene: TRBJ1-2
D gene: TRBD1
V gene: TRBV4-1
clone size: .
CDR3 DNA: TGCGCCAGCAGTCAAGTGGGACAGGGCGATGGCTACACCTTC
CDR3 protein: CASSQVGQGDGYTF

J gene: TRBJ2-1
D gene: TRBD1
V gene: TRBV5-5
clone size: once
CDR3 DNA: TGTGCCAGTAGCCCTAGACAGGGTTCCTACAATGAGCACTTCTTT
CDR3 protein: CASSPRQGSYNEHFF

J gene: TRBJ2-7
D gene: TRBD2
V gene: TRBV12-3/TRBV12-4
clone size: .
CDR3 DNA: TGTGCAAGCACAGCGGGAGGCAATGTACAGTACTTC
CDR3 protein: CASTAGGNVQYF

J gene: TRBJ2-2
D gene: .
V gene: TRBV29-1
clone size: .
CDR3 DNA: TGCAACGTTCGGCACAATAGGATCACCGGGGAGCTGTTTTTT
CDR3 protein: CNVRHNRITGELFF

J gene: TRBJ1-5
D gene: .
V gene: TRBV5-5
clone size: .
CDR3 DNA: TGTGCCAGTAGCGTGGAGGGGAACGATCAGCCCCAGCATTTT
CDR3 protein: CASSVEGNDQPQHF

J gene: TRBJ2-2
D gene: .
V gene: TRBV3-1
clone size: .
CDR3 DNA: TGTGCCAGCAGCCAATCGGGTCCCGGGGAGCTGTTTTTT
CDR3 protein: CASSQSGPGELFF

J gene: TRBJ2-1
D gene: .
V gene: TRBV27
clone size: once
CDR3 DNA: TGTACCAGCAGTCAAACCAACAATGAGCAGTTCTTC
CDR3 protein: CTSSQTNNEQFF

J gene: TRBJ2-2
D gene: .
V gene: TRBV25-1
clone size: many
CDR3 DNA: TGTGCCAGCGGTCTCCAGAGAACCTCGAACACCGGGGAGCTGTTTTTT
CDR3 protein: CASGLQRTSNTGELFF

J gene: TRBJ2-3
D gene: .
V gene: TRBV12-3/TRBV12-4
clone size: .
CDR3 DNA: TGCGCCAGCAGTTTATTTGACCCCTCCACAGATACGCAGTATTTT
CDR3 protein: CASSLFDPSTDTQYF

J gene: TRBJ2-2
D gene: .
V gene: TRBV12-3/TRBV12-4
clone size: .
CDR3 DNA: TGTGTCAGCAGTTTATGTGGGGCGCCCACCGGGGAGCTGTTTTTT
CDR3 protein: CVSSLCGAPTGELFF

J gene: TRBJ1-6
D gene: .
V gene: TRBV12-3/TRBV12-4
clone size: .
CDR3 DNA: TGTTCCAGCGGTTCAAAGAATTCACCCCTCCACTTT
CDR3 protein: CSSGSKNSPLHF

J gene: TRBJ1-2
D gene: .
V gene: TRBV4-1
clone size: once
CDR3 DNA: TGCGCCAGCAGCCAAGGGTACAGGAACTATGGCCACATCTTC
CDR3 protein: CASSQGYRNYGHIF

J gene: TRBJ2-2
D gene: TRBD2
V gene: TRBV5-5
clone size: .
CDR3 DNA: TGTGCCAGTAGCTTGGCTTCTCCCAGTAGCGGGAGTTGCACCGGGGAGCTGTTTTTT
CDR3 protein: CASSLASPSSGSCTGELFF

J gene: TRBJ2-7
D gene: TRBD2
V gene: TRBV5-4
clone size: .
CDR3 DNA: TGTGCCTGCAGTCTCTCCGGGACTAGTCTTGACGAGCAGTACTTC
CDR3 protein: CACSLSGTSLDEQYF

J gene: TRBJ2-2
D gene: .
V gene: TRBV11-1
clone size: .
CDR3 DNA: TGTGCTAGCAGCTTAGTATGTTTCGGGGAGCTGCTTTTT
CDR3 protein: CASSLVCFGELLF

J gene: TRBJ2-1
D gene: TRBD2
V gene: TRBV10-3
clone size: many
CDR3 DNA: TGTGCCATCAGTGAGTCAGGGACTAGCGGGAGTCGCGAGCAGTTCTTC
CDR3 protein: CAISESGTSGSREQFF

J gene: TRBJ2-3
D gene: TRBD2
V gene: TRBV12-3/TRBV12-4
clone size: .
CDR3 DNA: TGTGCCAGAAGTCTACAAGGGACTAGCGGGAGCGTAGGGCAGTATTTT
CDR3 protein: CARSLQGTSGSVGQYF

J gene: TRBJ2-4
D gene: .
V gene: TRBV29-1
clone size: .
CDR3 DNA: TGCATCGCCGAACAGGGAAACACTCAGTACTTC
CDR3 protein: CIAEQGNTQYF

J gene: TRBJ2-1
D gene: .
V gene: TRBV11-3
clone size: .
CDR3 DNA: TGTGCCAGCAGCTTAGTGGACAATGAGCAGTTCTTC
CDR3 protein: CASSLVDNEQFF

J gene: TRBJ2-7
D gene: TRBD2
V gene: TRBV7-9
clone size: .
CDR3 DNA: TGTGCCAGCAGCTTTTTCACTAGCGAGAGGAACTGCGAGCAGTACTTC
CDR3 protein: CASSFFTSERNCEQYF

J gene: TRBJ2-3
D gene: .
V gene: TRBV11-2
clone size: once
CDR3 DNA: TGTGCCAGCAGCTTAGAGCAGTACACCGATACGCAGTATTTT
CDR3 protein: CASSLEQYTDTQYF

J gene: TRBJ2-3
D gene: .
V gene: TRBV11-2
clone size: .
CDR3 DNA: TGTGCCATCAACTTAGAACTTTACACCGATATGCAGTATTTT
CDR3 protein: CAINLELYTDMQYF

J gene: TRBJ1-2
D gene: .
V gene: TRBV6-5
clone size: .
CDR3 DNA: TGTGTCAGCGCACCGGGATCCATCTATGGCTACACCTTC
CDR3 protein: CVSAPGSIYGYTF

J gene: TRBJ2-7
D gene: .
V gene: TRBV11-2
clone size: once
CDR3 DNA: TGTGCCAGTAGCTCTCGGGCAGGGGACTACGAGCAGTACTTC
CDR3 protein: CASSSRAGDYEQYF

J gene: TRBJ2-1
D gene: .
V gene: TRBV29-1
clone size: .
CDR3 DNA: TGCAGTGCCCGCACAGAGGGGAATGAGCAGTTCTTC
CDR3 protein: CSARTEGNEQFF

J gene: TRBJ2-1
D gene: TRBD2
V gene: TRBV11-2
clone size: .
CDR3 DNA: TGTGCCAGCAGGCCCCAGCGGGAGGGATTGGGTGAACACTTCTTC
CDR3 protein: CASRPQREGLGEHFF